One and the same sample provided the 23 T cell receptor beta chains below, sequenced in a study of T cell responses to AZD1222 COVID-19 vaccine listed by TCRdb under 2021. The library was produced with the immunoSEQ multiplex PCR assay. The clones in this table, taken by TCRdb from immuneACCESS, are in-frame only. Not every clone is retained; where verified, under half of the shortfall comes from an unresolved V gene, and the cause of the rest is unknown. Within this sample are fewer than 200,000 clones, with 85% to 95% of them counted one time only. 8.5% to 12% of the sample is held by the ten biggest clonotypes. The time point label corresponds to: baseline before first vaccination. The sample in question was peripheral blood, obtained on day 0 of AZD1222 vaccination. These receptors were taken from an adult in good health.

This CDR3 is CASSLGRAEAFF. CDR3 DNA sequence: TGTGCCAGCAGCTTAGGGAGGGCTGAAGCTTTCTTT. The V and J genes are TRBV7-9 and TRBJ1-1, with unresolved D. The germline V and J ends were trimmed by 1 base and 6 bases, with 6 bases remaining between them. Germline V gene sequence: CDR1 SEHNR, CDR2 FQNEAQ (reference sequence). The CDR3 is made up of 12 amino acids.

The rearrangement joins TRBV14 to TRBJ2-2, with 7 bases matching TRBD1. There are 13 residues in the CDR3. Germline CDR1 SGHDN, CDR2 FVKESK. V lost 3 bases and J lost 8; bases outside the gene matches: 3. CDR3: CASSQGQTGELFF. CDR3 sequence (DNA): TGTGCCAGCAGCCAGGGACAGACGGGGGAGCTGTTTTTT.

In this sample, this clone turned up once. The chain combines TRBV5-1 with TRBJ1-4; no clear D gene. The CDR3 contains 15 residues. CDR1 is SGHRS, CDR2 YFSETQ, per germline. V lost 0 bases, J lost 5 bases, and 11 bases lay in between. CDR3 loop: CASSLGGGGNEKLFF. The CDR3 DNA follows: TGCGCCAGCAGCTTGGGTGGAGGCGGGAATGAAAAACTGTTTTTT.

This chain links TRBV20-1 with TRBJ1-3; D perhaps matches TRBD1 (5 bases). CDR1 and CDR2 from the germline V gene are DFQATT and SNEGSKA (reference sequence). V was clipped by 3 bases and J by 4 bases, with 10 bases between them. The CDR3 is 13 amino acids. The CDR3 nucleotides read TGCAGTGCTAGTCGGGGGATGGGAAACACCATATATTTT. It is translated as CSASRGMGNTIYF.

There are a few counts of this clone. The V gene is TRBV19, the J gene TRBJ2-7, with 8 bases fitting TRBD1. Germline trimming cut 1 base from V and 3 bases from J; bases unmatched to any gene: 5. Germline CDR1 is LNHDA and CDR2 is SQIVND (reference sequence). The CDR3 totals 15 residues. CDR3 nucleotides: TGTGCCAGTAGTATAGGCGACAGGGGTGGCTACGAGCAGTACTTC. It specifies CASSIGDRGGYEQYF.

J is TRBJ1-5 and V is TRBV30; no clear D gene. The germline V gene has CDR1 GTSNPN and CDR2 SVGIG (reference sequence). The V end was cut by 6 bases, the J end by 4 bases, with 16 bases between. This CDR3 spans 14 amino acids. CDR3 sequence reads: CACPRHISNQPQHF. The CDR3 nucleotides are TGTGCCTGCCCGAGACACATTTCAAATCAGCCCCAGCATTTT.

The chain joins TRBV14 to TRBJ1-1; D may be TRBD1 (5 bases). Germline V gene sequence: CDR1 SGHDN, CDR2 FVKESK. V shed 1 base and J shed 0 bases, with 18 bases lying between them. The CDR3 consists of 18 residues. CDR3 sequence (DNA): TGTGCCAGCAGCCAAGCGGGTCAGGGAAGAAGGGTGAACACTGAAGCTTTCTTT. This translates into CASSQAGQGRRVNTEAFF.

The V call is TRBV6-2 or TRBV6-3, the J call TRBJ2-1, with 14 bases aligning to TRBD2. The CDR3 contains 17 residues. V was pared by 4 bases and J by 4 bases, with 6 bases of the junction left unmatched. In germline, CDR1 is MNHEY, CDR2 SVGEGT. CDR3 bases: TGTGCCAGCAGTTTGACTAGCGGGGGGGCCCCTTACAATGAGCAGTTCTTC. This gives the protein CASSLTSGGAPYNEQFF.

V gene TRBV6-2 or TRBV6-3 combines with J gene TRBJ2-1; TRBD2 might be the D (5 bases). This CDR3 contains 13 residues. V gave up 5 bases and J gave up 3 bases, with 8 bases separating them. The germline V gene has CDR1 MNHEY and CDR2 SVGEGT. In nucleotides, the CDR3 is TGTGCCAGCAGTCTCCGGGACTACAATGAGCAGTTCTTC. It yields the protein CASSLRDYNEQFF.

This chain links TRBV2 with TRBJ2-3; maybe TRBD1 (5 bases). Germline loops: CDR1 SNHLY, CDR2 FYNNEI. V was pared by 4 bases and J by 5 bases, with 10 bases between. This CDR3 has 13 residues. CDR3 region: CASSVGAEDTQYF. The CDR3 DNA follows: TGTGCCAGCAGTGTAGGGGCTGAAGATACGCAGTATTTT.

CDR3 sequence: CASSFGTSGGNEQFF. CDR3 DNA sequence: TGTGCCAGCAGCTTCGGGACTAGCGGGGGAAATGAGCAGTTCTTC. The chain employs TRBV7-9 and TRBJ2-1; TRBD2 agrees at 14 bases. The CDR3 covers 15 residues. Germline V gene sequence: CDR1 SEHNR, CDR2 FQNEAQ (reference sequence). J gave up 7 bases and V 3 bases, and 2 bases lay outside the gene matches. Based on the CDR3 plus reference TRBV7-9 and TRBJ2-1, the full variable domain is DTGVSQNPRHKITKRGQNVTFRCDPISEHNRLYWYRQTLGQGPEFLTYFQNEAQLEKSRLLSDRFSAERPKGSFSTLEIQRTEQGDSAMYLCASSFGTSGGNEQFFGPGTRLTVL.

The chain links TRBV5-6 to TRBJ2-7, with a possible D match to TRBD2 (5 bases). The CDR3 runs 15 residues. Germline V gene lookup returns CDR1 SGHDT and CDR2 YYEEEE. Trimming pared 3 bases from V and 6 bases from J, leaving 19 bases between. The CDR3, as DNA: TGTGCCAGCAGCTCGGGGATAGCAGTGGGCCTCGAGCAGTACTTC. As protein: CASSSGIAVGLEQYF. Together with reference TRBV5-6 and TRBJ2-7, the CDR3 gives the full variable domain: DAGVTQSPTHLIKTRGQQVTLRCSPKSGHDTVSWYQQALGQGPQFIFQYYEEEERQRGNFPDRFSGHQFPNYSSELNVNALLLGDSALYLCASSSGIAVGLEQYFGPGTRLTVT.

This rearrangement joins TRBV6-5 to TRBJ2-7; TRBD1 matches 9 bases. The ends lost 2 bases at V and 1 base at J; junction bases unmatched: 6. Germline CDR1 MNHEY, CDR2 SVGAGI. The CDR3 has 16 residues. CDR3 protein: CASSYGGTGHSYEQYF. The CDR3 region has the DNA TGTGCCAGCAGTTACGGGGGGACAGGGCATTCCTACGAGCAGTACTTC.

V usage is TRBV7-2 and J usage is TRBJ1-1, with TRBD1 matching over 7 bases. The J segment lost 1 base and the V segment lost 6 bases, leaving 5 bases of the junction unmatched. CDR1 and CDR2 (germline): SGHTA, FQGNSA. The CDR3 spans 14 residues. The CDR3 nucleotides read TGTGCCAGCAGTTCGGACAGGTGGAACACTGAAGCTTTCTTT. It codes for CASSSDRWNTEAFF.

V and J are TRBV6-4 and TRBJ2-1; 11 positions match TRBD2. The CDR3 runs to 17 residues. Trimming at V came to 0 bases and at J to 7 bases, leaving 8 bases not matched to a gene. The germline CDR1 and CDR2 sequences are MRHNA and SNTAGT. CDR3 coding DNA: TGTGCCAGCAGTGACTCGATAGCGGGAGGGGTTCAGAATGAGCAGTTCTTC. This codes for CASSDSIAGGVQNEQFF.

The chain uses TRBV7-8 and TRBJ1-2, with 8 bases fitting TRBD1. Germline V lookup: CDR1 SGHVS, CDR2 FQNEAQ. V trimming: 5 bases; J trimming: 4 bases; junction bases outside the gene matches: 6. The CDR3 extends over 14 amino acids. CDR3 amino acids: CASSARQGPYGYTF. The CDR3 DNA sequence: TGTGCCAGCAGCGCGAGACAGGGGCCCTATGGCTACACCTTC. The full variable domain, in which reference TRBV7-8 and TRBJ1-2 provide the parts outside the CDR3, is GAGVSQSPRYKVAKRGQDVALRCDPISGHVSLFWYQQALGQGPEFLTYFQNEAQLDKSGLPSDRFFAERPEGSVSTLKIQRTQQEDSAVYLCASSARQGPYGYTFGSGTRLTVV.

The chain employs TRBV6-6 and TRBJ1-5, with D unresolved. Trimming left V 2 bases short and J 6 bases short, with 14 bases between. The CDR3 loop spans 15 amino acids. The germline V gene has CDR1 MNHNY and CDR2 SVGAGI (reference sequence). The CDR3, as DNA: TGTGCCAGCAGTTACGGCAGGTCGGGAGGTCAGCCCCAGCATTTT. This encodes CASSYGRSGGQPQHF.

This CDR3 reads CASSQERSLEQFF. Here the CDR3 DNA reads TGTGCCAGCAGCCAAGAACGAAGCTTAGAGCAGTTCTTC. V is TRBV4-2 and J is TRBJ2-1, with no clear D. The CDR3 runs to 13 residues. V gave up 0 bases and J gave up 10 bases, with 10 bases separating them. CDR1 and CDR2 from the germline V gene are LGHNA and YNFKEQ.

This clone was observed a few times. CDR3 sequence (DNA): TGTGCCAGCAGTCCTGGACGTCGCCTTAGCTCCTACGAGCAGTACTTC. Translation gives CASSPGRRLSSYEQYF. V and J are TRBV28 and TRBJ2-7; the D is unclear. The germline V gene encodes CDR1 MDHEN and CDR2 SYDVKM. V lost 5 bases to trimming and J lost 0 bases, with 17 bases between them. The length of the CDR3 is 16 residues.

The chain is built from TRBV7-9 and TRBJ2-1; 12 nucleotides agree with TRBD1. The V segment lost 9 bases and the J segment 7 bases; nucleotides outside the gene matches: 10. The CDR3 covers 15 residues. Looked up from germline, CDR1 is SEHNR and CDR2 is FQNEAQ (reference sequence). CDR3 residues: CASSRRDRGRNEQFF. In DNA, the CDR3 is TGTGCCAGTTCCCGCCGGGACAGGGGGCGGAATGAGCAGTTCTTC.

This chain's CDR3 is CASSLAGGEAYEAFF. As DNA, the CDR3 is TGCGCCAGCAGCTTGGCCGGGGGGGAGGCCTACGAAGCTTTCTTT. The chain is built from TRBV5-1 and TRBJ1-1, with D perhaps matching TRBD1 (5 bases). The CDR3 loop spans 15 amino acids. V shed 0 bases and J shed 8 bases, with 17 bases lying between them. Per germline, CDR1 SGHRS and CDR2 YFSETQ.

This chain links TRBV5-4 with TRBJ1-3, with a tentative D call TRBD1 (6 bases). V shed 4 bases and J shed 0 bases, with 17 bases lying between them. This CDR3 comprises 17 residues. CDR1 and CDR2 (germline): SGHNT, YYREEE (reference sequence). DNA of the CDR3: TGTGCCAGCAGCCCCGACCTTAGAGGGGGCTCTGGAAACACCATATATTTT. Translated, it gives CASSPDLRGGSGNTIYF.

The rearrangement uses TRBV6-1 and TRBJ2-3; maybe TRBD2 (6 bases). Germline lookup yields CDR1 MNHNS and CDR2 SASEGT. The CDR3 length is 17 residues. Trimming shortened V by 0 bases and J by 6 bases, and 19 bases separated the two germline ends. The CDR3 here is CASSEAGGALGVDTQYF. DNA for the CDR3: TGTGCCAGCAGTGAAGCAGGAGGGGCTTTAGGGGTGGATACGCAGTATTTT.